This is a list of T cell receptor beta chains from one sample in a study of blood T cell repertoires in COVID-19. Libraries were prepared by immunoSEQ multiplex PCR; TCRdb keeps only in-frame clonotypes and omits some of them. The table has about 150,000 clones, around 84% seen once. What was sequenced was peripheral blood. The origin of the receptors is a man between 45 and 60 years old with active or convalescent COVID-19. CDR3s include the opening cysteine and the closing phenylalanine or tryptophan. A D gene is named only where the DNA matches it firmly. Not all rows give a size; the values are once, few, many and, for expanded clones, a class.

v_gene	j_gene	abundance	len	d_gene	CDR3aa	CDR3nt
TRBV6-4	TRBJ2-7	NA	14	TRBD1	CASNGRTGRYEQYF	TGTGCCAGCAACGGCCGGACAGGCCGCTACGAGCAGTACTTC
TRBV6-8	TRBJ1-1	NA	13	TRBD1	CASSFRQGSEAFF	TGTGCCAGCAGTTTTAGACAGGGAAGTGAAGCTTTCTTT
TRBV19	TRBJ2-7	NA	14	NA	CAIRFTGSSYEQYF	TGTGCCATAAGATTCACAGGGTCTTCATACGAGCAGTACTTC
TRBV20-1	TRBJ2-1	NA	11	NA	CSAMLQNEQFF	TGCAGTGCTATGTTGCAGAATGAGCAGTTCTTC
TRBV19	TRBJ2-7	NA	14	TRBD1	CASSERDRDVEQYF	TGTGCCAGTAGCGAACGGGACAGGGATGTCGAGCAGTACTTC
TRBV6-6	TRBJ1-6	NA	17	TRBD1	CASSLPLNRDRESPLHF	TGTGCCAGCAGTCTCCCTCTCAACCGGGACAGGGAATCACCCCTCCACTTT
TRBV9	TRBJ2-2	NA	15	TRBD1	CASSVEGGDTGELFF	TGTGCCAGCAGCGTAGAAGGGGGCGACACCGGGGAGCTGTTTTTT
TRBV29-1	TRBJ2-5	NA	13	NA	CSVASGFQETQYF	TGCAGCGTTGCATCAGGGTTCCAAGAGACCCAGTACTTC
TRBV3-1/TRBV3-2	TRBJ1-2	NA	14	TRBD1	CASSRPGQNYGYTF	TGTGCCAGCAGTCGACCGGGACAGAACTATGGCTACACCTTC
TRBV5-1	TRBJ2-3	once	13	NA	CASSLDGTDTQYF	TGCGCCAGCAGCTTGGACGGTACAGATACGCAGTATTTT
TRBV12-3/TRBV12-4	TRBJ2-1	NA	12	NA	CASYRVAHEQFF	TGTGCCAGCTACCGCGTAGCCCATGAGCAGTTCTTC
TRBV5-1	TRBJ2-1	NA	16	TRBD2	CASSLLAGGRAQEQFF	TGCGCCAGCAGCTTGTTGGCGGGCGGGAGGGCACAAGAGCAGTTCTTC
TRBV7-9	TRBJ2-2	NA	17	NA	CASSSLVSRTRGGELFF	TGTGCCAGCAGCTCCTTAGTTTCAAGGACCAGGGGCGGGGAGCTGTTTTTT
TRBV3-1/TRBV3-2	TRBJ2-2	NA	13	NA	CASSLGRGGELFF	TGTGCCAGCAGCCTCGGAAGGGGCGGGGAGCTGTTTTTT
TRBV7-8	TRBJ1-4	NA	15	NA	CASSLSGRPNEKLFF	TGTGCCAGCAGCTTAAGCGGACGTCCAAATGAAAAACTGTTTTTT
TRBV7-2	TRBJ2-3	NA	14	NA	CASSFDPGLNTQYF	TGTGCCAGCAGCTTTGATCCAGGGCTAAATACGCAGTATTTT
TRBV10-3	TRBJ1-1	NA	14	TRBD1	CAISVRQGSTEAFF	TGTGCCATCAGTGTAAGACAGGGAAGTACTGAAGCTTTCTTT
TRBV4-3	TRBJ2-1	NA	15	NA	CASSTLGGPANEQFF	TGCGCCAGCAGCACTCTCGGGGGGCCTGCGAATGAGCAGTTCTTC
TRBV2	TRBJ1-1	NA	13	NA	CASGRRGNTEAFF	TGTGCCAGCGGCCGCCGGGGAAACACTGAAGCTTTCTTT
TRBV21-1	TRBJ1-5	NA	18	NA	CASSKAGKWTVSNQPQHF	TGTGCCAGCAGCAAAGCGGGTAAGTGGACAGTTAGCAATCAGCCCCAGCATTTT
TRBV7-9	TRBJ1-5	few	15	NA	CASSLGGGGNQPQHF	TGTGCCAGCAGCTTAGGAGGGGGGGGCAATCAGCCCCAGCATTTT
TRBV14	TRBJ1-5	NA	17	TRBD1	CATSSDRGLFSNQPQHF	TGTGCCACCTCTTCGGACAGGGGGCTTTTTAGCAATCAGCCCCAGCATTTT
TRBV5-1	TRBJ2-2	NA	16	TRBD2	CASSWTSGSPTGELFF	TGCGCCAGCAGCTGGACTAGCGGGAGTCCTACCGGGGAGCTGTTTTTT
TRBV2	TRBJ1-5	NA	14	TRBD1	CASSGDREGQPQHF	TGTGCCAGCAGTGGGGACAGGGAGGGTCAGCCCCAGCATTTT
TRBV7-2	TRBJ1-6	NA	17	NA	CASSPGAVGLYNSPLHF	TGTGCCAGCAGCCCGGGAGCGGTGGGCCTCTATAATTCACCCCTCCACTTT
TRBV11-2	TRBJ2-5	NA	14	TRBD1	CASSPHRGQETQYF	TGTGCCAGCAGCCCCCACAGGGGTCAAGAGACCCAGTACTTC
TRBV2	TRBJ2-1	once	13	NA	CASSEALLQEQFF	TGTGCCAGCAGTGAAGCGCTTTTGCAGGAGCAGTTCTTC
TRBV2	TRBJ1-6	NA	16	TRBD1	CASRGLRDRVDSPLHF	TGTGCCAGCAGGGGGTTGAGGGACAGGGTTGATTCACCCCTCCACTTT
TRBV30	TRBJ1-2	NA	14	TRBD1	CAYRGQGLFGGYTF	TGTGCCTACCGAGGACAGGGGCTGTTTGGTGGCTACACCTTC
TRBV7-6	TRBJ2-5	NA	16	NA	CASTLGRQGPQETQYF	TGTGCCAGCACCTTGGGCCGTCAGGGTCCACAAGAGACCCAGTACTTC
TRBV19	TRBJ1-2	NA	16	NA	CASSMFGWETNYGYTF	TGTGCCAGTAGTATGTTCGGGTGGGAGACTAACTATGGCTACACCTTC
TRBV19	TRBJ1-5	NA	15	NA	CASSIARISNQPQHF	TGTGCCAGTAGTATCGCAAGAATTAGTAATCAGCCCCAGCATTTT
TRBV6-1	TRBJ1-3	NA	15	NA	CASSDHTGSGNTIYF	TGTGCCAGCAGTGACCATACAGGGTCTGGAAACACCATATATTTT
TRBV6-2/TRBV6-3	TRBJ1-5	NA	16	NA	CASSYSWNRSNQPQHF	TGTGCCAGCAGTTACTCTTGGAACAGAAGCAATCAGCCCCAGCATTTT
TRBV4-3	TRBJ1-4	NA	16	TRBD1	CASSQEPGQFNEKLFF	TGCGCCAGCAGCCAAGAGCCGGGACAGTTTAATGAAAAACTGTTTTTT
TRBV15	TRBJ1-3	NA	15	NA	CATSRDPGAGNTIYF	TGTGCCACCAGCAGAGATCCGGGTGCTGGAAACACCATATATTTT
TRBV6-2/TRBV6-3	TRBJ1-1	NA	14	TRBD1	CASSRDRLNTEAFF	TGTGCCAGCAGCCGGGACAGATTGAACACTGAAGCTTTCTTT
TRBV5-1	TRBJ2-5	NA	16	TRBD2	CASSLFPGLAEETQYF	TGCGCCAGCAGCTTATTCCCGGGACTAGCGGAAGAGACCCAGTACTTC
TRBV6-6	TRBJ2-3	NA	17	TRBD2	CASSGSGAGGITDTQYF	TGTGCCAGCAGTGGATCTGGAGCGGGAGGAATCACAGATACGCAGTATTTT
TRBV7-2	TRBJ1-2	once	15	TRBD1	CASSYSQGARDGYTF	TGTGCCAGCAGCTACTCACAGGGGGCGCGTGATGGCTACACCTTC
TRBV7-8	TRBJ2-7	NA	13	NA	CASSQLGSYEQYF	TGTGCCAGCAGCCAACTAGGTTCCTACGAGCAGTACTTC
TRBV29-1	TRBJ1-1	NA	11	NA	CSVAEGAVAFF	TGCAGCGTTGCAGAGGGAGCGGTAGCTTTCTTT
TRBV18	TRBJ2-7	NA	15	TRBD2	CASSPTSGSRLEQYF	TGTGCCAGCTCACCGACTAGCGGGAGTCGACTCGAGCAGTACTTC
TRBV2	TRBJ2-1	NA	14	TRBD2	CASASGSSYNEQFF	TGTGCCAGCGCTAGCGGTAGCTCCTACAATGAGCAGTTCTTC
TRBV12-3/TRBV12-4	TRBJ2-7	NA	13	TRBD2	CASSLGLADEQYF	TGTGCCAGCAGTTTAGGGCTAGCGGACGAGCAGTACTTC
TRBV25-1	TRBJ1-4	NA	13	TRBD1	CASIGTGAEKLFF	TGTGCCAGCATCGGGACAGGGGCGGAAAAACTGTTTTTT
TRBV7-9	TRBJ1-2	NA	14	TRBD1	CASSLEKGASGYTF	TGTGCCAGCAGCCTCGAAAAGGGGGCTAGTGGCTACACCTTC
TRBV19	TRBJ2-6	NA	16	NA	CASSDSPGAGANVLTF	TGTGCCAGTAGCGACAGCCCGGGAGCAGGGGCCAACGTCCTGACTTTC
TRBV5-1	TRBJ2-5	NA	12	NA	CASSLVEETQYF	TGCGCCAGCAGCTTGGTCGAAGAGACCCAGTACTTC
TRBV2	TRBJ2-7	NA	12	NA	CASSNNRPGQYF	TGTGCCAGCAGCAACAACAGGCCCGGGCAGTACTTC
TRBV15	TRBJ1-2	once	18	TRBD1	CATSRDGTGGQYSYGYTF	TGTGCCACCAGCAGAGATGGAACAGGGGGCCAGTACAGCTATGGCTACACCTTC
TRBV5-4	TRBJ1-2	few	14	TRBD1	CASSWDSPNYGYTF	TGTGCCAGCAGCTGGGACAGCCCTAACTATGGCTACACCTTC
TRBV5-4	TRBJ2-1	NA	16	NA	CASSLPQGGAYNEQFF	TGTGCCAGCAGCTTGCCCCAGGGGGGCGCCTACAATGAGCAGTTCTTC
TRBV4-2	TRBJ1-2	NA	13	NA	CASSLGDLYGYTF	TGTGCCAGCAGCCTCGGGGATCTCTATGGCTACACCTTC
TRBV3-1/TRBV3-2	TRBJ2-1	NA	18	NA	CASSQGYSVGGPDNEQFF	TGTGCCAGCAGCCAAGGATATAGCGTCGGGGGGCCCGACAATGAGCAGTTCTTC
TRBV6-5	TRBJ1-3	NA	15	NA	CASSYSRGLGNTIYF	TGTGCCAGCAGTTACTCGCGGGGACTTGGAAACACCATATATTTT
TRBV2	TRBJ1-6	NA	15	TRBD1	CASSTTGAYNSPLHF	TGTGCCAGCAGTACAACAGGGGCCTATAATTCACCCCTCCACTTT